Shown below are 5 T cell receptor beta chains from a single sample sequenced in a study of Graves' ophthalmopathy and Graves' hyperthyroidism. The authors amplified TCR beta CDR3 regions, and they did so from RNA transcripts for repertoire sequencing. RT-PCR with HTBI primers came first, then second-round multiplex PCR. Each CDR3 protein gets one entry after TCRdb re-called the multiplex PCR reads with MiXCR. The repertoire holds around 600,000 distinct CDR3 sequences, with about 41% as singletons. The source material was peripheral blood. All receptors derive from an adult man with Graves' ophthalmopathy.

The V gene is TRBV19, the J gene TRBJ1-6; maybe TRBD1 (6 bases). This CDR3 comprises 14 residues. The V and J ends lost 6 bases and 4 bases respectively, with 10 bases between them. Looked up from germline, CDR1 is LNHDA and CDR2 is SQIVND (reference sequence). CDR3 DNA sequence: TGTGCCAGTAGGACAGGTGGTTATAATTCACCCCTCCACTTT. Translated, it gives CASRTGGYNSPLHF. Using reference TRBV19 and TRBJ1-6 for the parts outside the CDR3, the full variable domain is DGGITQSPKYLFRKEGQNVTLSCEQNLNHDAMYWYRQDPGQGLRLIYYSQIVNDFQKGDIAEGYSVSREKKESFPLTVTSAQKNPTAFYLCASRTGGYNSPLHFGNGTRLTVT.

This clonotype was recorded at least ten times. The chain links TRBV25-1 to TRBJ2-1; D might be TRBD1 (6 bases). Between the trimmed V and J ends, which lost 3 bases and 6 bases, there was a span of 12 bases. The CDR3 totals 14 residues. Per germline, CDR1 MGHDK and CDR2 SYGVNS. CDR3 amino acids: CASSDIRGSNEQFF. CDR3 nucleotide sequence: TGTGCCAGCAGTGACATAAGGGGGAGCAATGAGCAGTTCTTC.

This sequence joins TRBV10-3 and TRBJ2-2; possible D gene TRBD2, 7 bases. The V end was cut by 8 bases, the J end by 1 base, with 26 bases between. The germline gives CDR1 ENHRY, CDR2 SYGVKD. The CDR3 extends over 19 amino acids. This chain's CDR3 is CAIGGAGRPRGGNTGELFF. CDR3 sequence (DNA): TGTGCCATCGGGGGGGCGGGCCGGCCTCGCGGGGGGAACACCGGGGAGCTGTTTTTT.

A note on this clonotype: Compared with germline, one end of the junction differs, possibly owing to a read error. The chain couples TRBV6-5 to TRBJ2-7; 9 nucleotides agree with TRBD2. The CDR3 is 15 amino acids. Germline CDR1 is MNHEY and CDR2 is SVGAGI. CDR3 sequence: CAGRLAGAIQYEQYF. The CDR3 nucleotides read TGTGCCGGCAGGTTAGCGGGGGCCATCCAATACGAGCAGTACTTC.

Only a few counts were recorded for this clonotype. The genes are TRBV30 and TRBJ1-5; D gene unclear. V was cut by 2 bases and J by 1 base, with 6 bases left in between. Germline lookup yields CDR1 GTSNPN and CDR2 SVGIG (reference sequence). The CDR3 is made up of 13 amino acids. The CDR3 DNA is TGTGCCTGGAGTCCTGACAGCAATCAGCCCCAGCATTTT. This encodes CAWSPDSNQPQHF. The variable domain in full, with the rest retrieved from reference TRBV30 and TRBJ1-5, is SQTIHQWPATLVQPVGSPLSLECTVEGTSNPNLYWYRQAAGRGLQLLFYSVGIGQISSEVPQNLSASRPQDRQFILSSKKLLLSDSGFYLCAWSPDSNQPQHFGDGTRLSIL.